A selection of T cell receptor beta chains follows, all from one sample in a study of blood T cell repertoires in COVID-19. Measured with immunoSEQ multiplex PCR; TCRdb has only the in-frame clones, and not every one. The data hold approximately 100,000 clones, with about 89% observed a single time. The specimen sequenced was peripheral blood. Receptors were obtained from a man over 45 with acute or convalescent COVID-19. Both conserved end residues are part of each CDR3. The order of the fields is clone size, J gene, D gene, V gene, CDR3 protein, CDR3 DNA. A D gene is named only where the DNA matches it firmly. Clone size appears in some rows only: once, few, many, or a class for an expanded clone.

clone size: .
J gene: TRBJ2-1
D gene: .
V gene: TRBV18
CDR3 protein: CASSPERTSSYNEQFF
CDR3 DNA: TGTGCCAGCTCACCAGAGCGTACTAGCTCCTACAATGAGCAGTTCTTC

clone size: .
J gene: TRBJ2-1
D gene: TRBD2
V gene: TRBV2
CDR3 protein: CASSLLTSGPEQFF
CDR3 DNA: TGTGCCAGCAGTCTCCTTACTAGCGGACCTGAGCAGTTCTTC

clone size: few
J gene: TRBJ1-4
D gene: .
V gene: TRBV19
CDR3 protein: CASRRGNEKLFF
CDR3 DNA: TGTGCCAGTAGACGGGGGAACGAAAAACTGTTTTTT

clone size: .
J gene: TRBJ1-1
D gene: TRBD1
V gene: TRBV9
CDR3 protein: CASSVGTGRGDTEAFF
CDR3 DNA: TGTGCCAGCAGCGTAGGGACAGGGAGAGGGGACACTGAAGCTTTCTTT

clone size: .
J gene: TRBJ1-2
D gene: .
V gene: TRBV2
CDR3 protein: CASSEVSESGYTF
CDR3 DNA: TGTGCCAGCAGTGAGGTCAGCGAGAGTGGCTACACCTTC

clone size: .
J gene: TRBJ2-5
D gene: TRBD2
V gene: TRBV30
CDR3 protein: CAWGGLAGAETQYF
CDR3 DNA: TGTGCCTGGGGCGGACTAGCGGGAGCTGAGACCCAGTACTTC

clone size: .
J gene: TRBJ2-7
D gene: .
V gene: TRBV28
CDR3 protein: CASSLPLGGAGEQYF
CDR3 DNA: TGTGCCAGCAGTCTCCCGCTTGGGGGGGCGGGTGAGCAGTACTTC

clone size: few
J gene: TRBJ2-1
D gene: .
V gene: TRBV4-2
CDR3 protein: CASSQEQGREQFF
CDR3 DNA: TGTGCCAGCAGCCAAGAACAGGGTCGTGAGCAGTTCTTC

clone size: .
J gene: TRBJ1-2
D gene: .
V gene: TRBV19
CDR3 protein: CASSINRGDYGYTF
CDR3 DNA: TGTGCCAGTAGTATTAATAGGGGTGACTATGGCTACACCTTC

clone size: few
J gene: TRBJ2-3
D gene: .
V gene: TRBV15
CDR3 protein: CATSRESAGTTDTQYF
CDR3 DNA: TGTGCCACCAGCAGAGAGTCGGCGGGGACCACAGATACGCAGTATTTT

clone size: few
J gene: TRBJ2-1
D gene: TRBD2
V gene: TRBV2
CDR3 protein: CASRSSGRDYYNEQFF
CDR3 DNA: TGTGCCAGCAGGTCGAGCGGGAGGGATTATTACAATGAGCAGTTCTTC

clone size: few
J gene: TRBJ1-5
D gene: .
V gene: TRBV6-5
CDR3 protein: CASRSGYGNQPQHF
CDR3 DNA: TGTGCCAGCAGGTCAGGGTATGGCAATCAGCCCCAGCATTTT

clone size: .
J gene: TRBJ2-7
D gene: TRBD2
V gene: TRBV5-1
CDR3 protein: CASSLGGLAVDEQYF
CDR3 DNA: TGCGCCAGCAGCTTGGGCGGACTAGCGGTAGACGAGCAGTACTTC

clone size: .
J gene: TRBJ2-7
D gene: TRBD2
V gene: TRBV11-2
CDR3 protein: CASSLAGTSGSYEQYF
CDR3 DNA: TGTGCCAGCAGCTTAGCGGGGACTAGCGGCTCCTACGAGCAGTACTTC

clone size: .
J gene: TRBJ2-3
D gene: TRBD2
V gene: TRBV24-1
CDR3 protein: CATSDLQGGRSSTDTQYF
CDR3 DNA: TGTGCCACCAGTGATTTGCAGGGCGGGAGGTCTAGCACAGATACGCAGTATTTT

clone size: .
J gene: TRBJ2-2
D gene: .
V gene: TRBV12-5
CDR3 protein: CASGLTSTGELFF
CDR3 DNA: TGTGCTAGTGGCCTGACTAGCACCGGGGAGCTGTTTTTT

clone size: once
J gene: TRBJ2-3
D gene: TRBD2
V gene: TRBV27
CDR3 protein: CASSPQREHTDTQYF
CDR3 DNA: TGTGCCAGCAGTCCCCAGCGGGAGCACACAGATACGCAGTATTTT